This T cell receptor beta chain came from a study of blood T cell repertoires in COVID-19. Across the whole study: COVID-19 samples, acute and convalescent, were from the United States, Italy and Spain. PBMCs, B-cell-depleted T cells, or T cells provided the cDNA or gDNA that made up the material.

In the authors' methods: Amplification with reference gene primers provided the estimates of nucleated cell counts. Data came from immunoSEQ multiplex PCR; TCRdb stores just in-frame clones and leaves some out. V, J and clone size derive from that table, while D and trimming were established from the DNA sequence. The table lists about 340,000 clones, around nine tenths of them singletons, with roughly 3.3% in the top ten. This CDR3 is built from 14 residues. Per germline, CDR1 SGHAT and CDR2 FQNNGV. Trimming stripped 1 base from V and 6 bases from J, with 12 bases between. The chain uses TRBV11-2 and TRBJ1-1; D remains ambiguous. The clonotype was recovered from a woman between 18 and 29 years old who had recovered from COVID-19. Sequencing used peripheral blood. The CDR3 spells CASSLGYGISEAFF. The CDR3 nucleotides are TGTGCCAGCAGCTTAGGGTACGGGATCTCTGAAGCTTTCTTT.